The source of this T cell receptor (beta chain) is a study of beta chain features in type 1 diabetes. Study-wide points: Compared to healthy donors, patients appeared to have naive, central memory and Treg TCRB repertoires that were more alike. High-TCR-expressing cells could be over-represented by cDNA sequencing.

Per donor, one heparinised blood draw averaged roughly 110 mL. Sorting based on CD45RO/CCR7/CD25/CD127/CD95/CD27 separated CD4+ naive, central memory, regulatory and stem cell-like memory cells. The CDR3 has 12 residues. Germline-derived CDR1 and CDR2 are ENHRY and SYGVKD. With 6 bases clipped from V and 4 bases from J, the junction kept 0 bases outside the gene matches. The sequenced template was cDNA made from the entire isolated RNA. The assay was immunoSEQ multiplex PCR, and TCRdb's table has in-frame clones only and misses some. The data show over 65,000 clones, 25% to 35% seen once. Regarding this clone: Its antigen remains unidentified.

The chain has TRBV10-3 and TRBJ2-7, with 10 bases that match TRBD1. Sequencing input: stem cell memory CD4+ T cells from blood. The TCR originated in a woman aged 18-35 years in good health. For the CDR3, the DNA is TGTGCCATCAGGGACAGGGGGTACGAGCAGTACTTC. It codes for CAIRDRGYEQYF.